Listed below are T cell receptor beta chains from one sample, sequenced in a study of OX40 agonist ivuxolimab in advanced cancers. Only in-frame clones appear in the TCRdb table, and some are missing; sequencing was by immunoSEQ multiplex PCR. Seen here are tens of thousands of clones, 80% to 95% observed once, and the top ten hold over 4%. The starting material was CD4+ or CD8+ T cells sorted from blood, obtained in a trial of the OX40 agonist ivuxolimab. These receptor sequences come from an adult with an advanced solid tumor such as melanoma, head and neck, liver or kidney cancer. CDR3s include the opening cysteine and the closing phenylalanine or tryptophan. D genes are given only for firm matches. Only some rows state a clone size, as once, few, many or a class for expanded clones.

CDR3aa: CASSEEGQVKNTEAFF
CDR3nt: TGTGCCAGCAGTGAAGAAGGACAGGTGAAGAACACTGAAGCTTTCTTT
v_gene: TRBV6-1
abundance: .
d_gene: TRBD1
j_gene: TRBJ1-1

CDR3aa: CASSYSGGHNEQFF
CDR3nt: TGTGCCAGCAGTTACTCAGGGGGGCACAATGAGCAGTTCTTC
v_gene: TRBV6-5
abundance: .
d_gene: .
j_gene: TRBJ2-1

CDR3aa: CATSRDGHEQFF
CDR3nt: TGTGCCACCAGCAGAGATGGGCATGAGCAGTTCTTC
v_gene: TRBV15
abundance: .
d_gene: .
j_gene: TRBJ2-1

CDR3aa: CASTSQASYNSPLHF
CDR3nt: TGTGCCAGCACCTCACAGGCCTCCTATAATTCACCCCTCCACTTT
v_gene: TRBV7-9
abundance: .
d_gene: .
j_gene: TRBJ1-6

CDR3aa: CASSQAMLTGYYEQYF
CDR3nt: TGCGCCAGCAGCCAAGCAATGCTGACAGGATACTACGAGCAGTACTTC
v_gene: TRBV4-3
abundance: medium-sized
d_gene: .
j_gene: TRBJ2-7

CDR3aa: CASSLMVARGGELFF
CDR3nt: TGTGCCAGCAGTTTGATGGTAGCCAGGGGCGGGGAGCTGTTTTTT
v_gene: TRBV27
abundance: .
d_gene: .
j_gene: TRBJ2-2

CDR3aa: CAWSGSWLETTDTQYF
CDR3nt: TGTGCCTGGAGCGGAAGTTGGCTGGAAACCACAGATACGCAGTATTTT
v_gene: TRBV30
abundance: .
d_gene: .
j_gene: TRBJ2-3

CDR3aa: CASAAGAFTDTQYF
CDR3nt: TGTGCCAGCGCGGCAGGGGCCTTCACAGATACGCAGTATTTT
v_gene: TRBV21-1
abundance: .
d_gene: .
j_gene: TRBJ2-3

CDR3aa: CASSPYSGSSYNEQFF
CDR3nt: TGTGCCAGCAGCCCCTATAGCGGGAGCTCCTACAATGAGCAGTTCTTC
v_gene: TRBV11-3
abundance: .
d_gene: TRBD2
j_gene: TRBJ2-1

CDR3aa: CASSLPEPGPGDTQYF
CDR3nt: TGCGCCAGCAGCTTACCCGAACCGGGCCCAGGAGATACGCAGTATTTT
v_gene: TRBV5-1
abundance: .
d_gene: .
j_gene: TRBJ2-3

CDR3aa: CASSPRVNQPQHF
CDR3nt: TGCGCCAGCAGCCCCAGGGTCAATCAGCCCCAGCATTTT
v_gene: TRBV4-1
abundance: few
d_gene: .
j_gene: TRBJ1-5

CDR3aa: CASSYGEKLFF
CDR3nt: TGTGCCAGCAGTTATGGGGAAAAACTGTTTTTT
v_gene: TRBV6-6
abundance: once
d_gene: .
j_gene: TRBJ1-4

CDR3aa: CASSATSGTSTYEQYF
CDR3nt: TGTGCCAGCAGCGCGACTAGCGGGACCTCAACCTACGAGCAGTACTTC
v_gene: TRBV7-8
abundance: .
d_gene: TRBD2
j_gene: TRBJ2-7

CDR3aa: CASSLAATGGEDTQYF
CDR3nt: TGTGCCAGCAGCTTGGCCGCGACAGGGGGCGAAGATACGCAGTATTTT
v_gene: TRBV5-8
abundance: .
d_gene: TRBD1
j_gene: TRBJ2-3

CDR3aa: CASSVAAGGNTGELFF
CDR3nt: TGTGCCAGCAGCGTAGCAGCGGGGGGGAACACCGGGGAGCTGTTTTTT
v_gene: TRBV9
abundance: .
d_gene: TRBD2
j_gene: TRBJ2-2

CDR3aa: CASSQGGSSYEQYF
CDR3nt: TGCGCCAGCAGCCAGGGGGGGAGCTCCTACGAGCAGTACTTC
v_gene: TRBV4-3
abundance: .
d_gene: TRBD2
j_gene: TRBJ2-7

CDR3aa: CATSPGQGYYNEQFF
CDR3nt: TGTGCCACCAGCCCGGGACAGGGATATTACAATGAGCAGTTCTTC
v_gene: TRBV15
abundance: .
d_gene: TRBD1
j_gene: TRBJ2-1

CDR3aa: CASSLGQHTEAFF
CDR3nt: TGCGCCAGCAGCTTGGGCCAGCACACTGAAGCTTTCTTT
v_gene: TRBV5-1
abundance: .
d_gene: .
j_gene: TRBJ1-1

CDR3aa: CASSLDTGNYGYTF
CDR3nt: TGCGCCAGCAGCTTGGATACAGGGAACTATGGCTACACCTTC
v_gene: TRBV5-1
abundance: .
d_gene: .
j_gene: TRBJ1-2

CDR3aa: CASRLLWLADVTDTQYF
CDR3nt: TGTGCCAGCAGACTATTATGGCTAGCGGATGTCACAGATACGCAGTATTTT
v_gene: TRBV27
abundance: .
d_gene: TRBD2
j_gene: TRBJ2-3

CDR3aa: CASSAGQGSGANVLTF
CDR3nt: TGTGCCAGCAGCGCGGGACAGGGTTCCGGGGCCAACGTCCTGACTTTC
v_gene: TRBV11-3
abundance: .
d_gene: TRBD1
j_gene: TRBJ2-6

CDR3aa: CASSPGQGRNEKLFF
CDR3nt: TGCGCCAGCAGCCCAGGACAGGGGCGTAATGAAAAACTGTTTTTT
v_gene: TRBV5-1
abundance: .
d_gene: TRBD1
j_gene: TRBJ1-4

CDR3aa: CASSLLGGGRETQYF
CDR3nt: TGTGCCAGCAGCTTACTAGGTGGGGGTAGGGAGACCCAGTACTTC
v_gene: TRBV7-3
abundance: once
d_gene: .
j_gene: TRBJ2-5

CDR3aa: CASSLDELAGGPSGELFF
CDR3nt: TGTGCCAGCAGCTTAGATGAACTAGCGGGAGGGCCGTCCGGGGAGCTGTTTTTT
v_gene: TRBV11-2
abundance: .
d_gene: TRBD2
j_gene: TRBJ2-2

CDR3aa: CASSPDTSGSFTGELFF
CDR3nt: TGTGCCAGCAGCCCTGATACTAGCGGGAGTTTCACCGGGGAGCTGTTTTTT
v_gene: TRBV9
abundance: .
d_gene: TRBD2
j_gene: TRBJ2-2

CDR3aa: CASTQRALNTEAFF
CDR3nt: TGTGCCAGCACCCAGAGAGCCTTGAACACTGAAGCTTTCTTT
v_gene: TRBV28
abundance: .
d_gene: .
j_gene: TRBJ1-1

CDR3aa: CASSVVEAGTGELFF
CDR3nt: TGTGCCAGCAGCGTAGTGGAAGCGGGCACCGGGGAGCTGTTTTTT
v_gene: TRBV9
abundance: .
d_gene: .
j_gene: TRBJ2-2

CDR3aa: CASSKHRAGHQPQHF
CDR3nt: TGTGCCAGCTCTAAACACAGGGCAGGGCATCAGCCCCAGCATTTT
v_gene: TRBV28
abundance: .
d_gene: .
j_gene: TRBJ1-5

CDR3aa: CASSLWTGTNTEAFF
CDR3nt: TGCGCCAGCAGCTTGTGGACAGGGACGAACACTGAAGCTTTCTTT
v_gene: TRBV5-1
abundance: .
d_gene: TRBD1
j_gene: TRBJ1-1

CDR3aa: CASSPDRGLINEQFF
CDR3nt: TGTGCCAGTAGCCCTGACAGGGGGCTCATCAATGAGCAGTTCTTC
v_gene: TRBV19
abundance: few
d_gene: TRBD1
j_gene: TRBJ2-1

CDR3aa: CASSYSDYGSEQFF
CDR3nt: TGTGCCAGCAGTTACTCGGACTACGGCAGTGAGCAGTTCTTC
v_gene: TRBV6-5
abundance: .
d_gene: .
j_gene: TRBJ2-1

CDR3aa: CASSDPNVGGLTEAFF
CDR3nt: TGTGCCAGCAGCGACCCAAATGTCGGGGGCTTAACTGAAGCTTTCTTT
v_gene: TRBV9
abundance: .
d_gene: .
j_gene: TRBJ1-1

CDR3aa: CASSVVPGYTEAFF
CDR3nt: TGTGCCAGCAGCGTAGTCCCAGGGTACACTGAAGCTTTCTTT
v_gene: TRBV9
abundance: .
d_gene: .
j_gene: TRBJ1-1

CDR3aa: CAGRGNTGELFF
CDR3nt: TGTGCGGGCAGGGGAAACACCGGGGAGCTGTTTTTT
v_gene: TRBV6-5
abundance: .
d_gene: .
j_gene: TRBJ2-2

CDR3aa: CASSLDKYNSPLHF
CDR3nt: TGCGCCAGCAGCTTGGACAAATATAATTCACCCCTCCACTTT
v_gene: TRBV5-1
abundance: .
d_gene: .
j_gene: TRBJ1-6

CDR3aa: CASRGRYNSPLHF
CDR3nt: TGTGCCAGCAGGGGACGTTATAATTCACCCCTCCACTTT
v_gene: TRBV28
abundance: .
d_gene: .
j_gene: TRBJ1-6

CDR3aa: CASSPHQAGEYQETQYF
CDR3nt: TGTGCCAGCAGCCCCCATCAAGCGGGAGAGTACCAAGAGACCCAGTACTTC
v_gene: TRBV7-8
abundance: once
d_gene: TRBD2
j_gene: TRBJ2-5